This T cell receptor (beta chain) was documented in a study of CD8+CD57+ T cells in acquired aplastic anemia. The overall study: Sorted CD4+ and CD8+ cells gave a mean 3.2 ug DNA, range roughly 0.19 to 27.4 ug.

The CDR3 contains 15 residues. V was clipped by 3 bases and J by 6 bases; unmatched bases: 3. Germline loops: CDR1 ENHRY, CDR2 SYGVKD. Investigators profiled TCR beta VDJ and CDR3 from genomic DNA template. TCRdb passed the reads through MiXCR, listing each CDR3 protein once. This sample carries roughly 160,000 distinct CDR3 sequences, 40% to 50% of them seen once, and the ten largest clones take about 2.6%. Broader study findings: The study found no significant CD8+ Simpson's diversity difference between patients and controls. Between patients and controls, around 31 CD8+ CDR3 sequences were found in common.

The patients chosen for sequencing had shown expansion of CD8+CD57+ cells (detected by flow cytometry). To note about this clonotype: Its antigen is not identified.

J is TRBJ2-1 and V is TRBV10-3, with 12 positions matching TRBD2. This TCR derives from a human donor with aplastic anemia. Sequencing was done on a sample of sorted CD4+, CD8+, or CD8+CD57+ T cells (not recorded which) from PBMCs. The DNA of the CDR3 is TGTGCCATCAGTGACAAGACTAGCGGGAGCAATGAGCAGTTCTTC. Its translation is CAISDKTSGSNEQFF.